This T cell receptor beta chain derives from a study of blood T cell repertoires in COVID-19. Study-level background: Sites across the United States, Italy and Spain contributed samples from acute and convalescent COVID-19. T cells, B-cell-depleted T cells, or PBMCs supplied cDNA or gDNA.

The CDR3 loop spans 15 amino acids. The V and J ends lost 4 bases and 4 bases respectively, with 16 bases between them. Germline loops: CDR1 LNHDA, CDR2 SQIVND (reference sequence). In the authors' workflow: From reference gene primer amplification, estimates of nucleated cell counts were derived. Produced via immunoSEQ multiplex PCR; TCRdb's table is partial and in-frame only. Clonal size and the V and J genes are those of that table, whereas D and trimming came from the DNA. The table has some 190,000 clones, 80% seen once; the top ten hold around 6.9%. This rearrangement joins TRBV19 to TRBJ1-2; D is perhaps TRBD1 (6 bases). Input material: peripheral blood. This clonotype originated in a man aged 55-75 years with acute or convalescent COVID-19. The DNA for the CDR3 is TGTGCCAGTAGTACACAGGGAAAGGGGCTCTATGGCTACACCTTC. Encoded protein: CASSTQGKGLYGYTF.